This paragraph covers one T cell receptor beta chain sequence. The CDR3 sequence is 9 residues long. Trimming took 4 bases from V and 8 from J, leaving 3 bases between them. CDR1 is SQVTM, CDR2 ANQGSEA, per germline. This sample is drawn from a study of blood T cell repertoires in COVID-19. Participant-reported clinical history was the basis for cohort assignment. Generated by immunoSEQ multiplex PCR, the TCRdb table keeps only in-frame clones and is missing some. The data contain about 260,000 clones, about 87% of them seen just once; the ten biggest clones take up roughly 1.2%. Source material: PBMCs or T cells enriched from blood (not recorded which). This TCR derives from a woman in her thirties or forties with acute COVID-19. The chain joins TRBV29-1 to TRBJ2-1; D not certain. The CDR3, as DNA: TGCAGCGTTGCCTATGAGCAGTTCTTC. This sequence encodes CSVAYEQFF.